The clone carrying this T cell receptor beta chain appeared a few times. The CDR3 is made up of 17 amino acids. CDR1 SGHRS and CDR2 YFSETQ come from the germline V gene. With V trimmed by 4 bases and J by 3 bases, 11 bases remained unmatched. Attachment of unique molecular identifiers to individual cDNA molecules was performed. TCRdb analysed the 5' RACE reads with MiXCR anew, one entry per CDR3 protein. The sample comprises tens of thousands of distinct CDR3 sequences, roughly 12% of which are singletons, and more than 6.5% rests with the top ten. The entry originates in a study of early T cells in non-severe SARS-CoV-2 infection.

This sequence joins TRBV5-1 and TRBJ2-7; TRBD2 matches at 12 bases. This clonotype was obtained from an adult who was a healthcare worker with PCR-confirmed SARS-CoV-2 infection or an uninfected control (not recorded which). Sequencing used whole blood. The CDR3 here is CASSPGLAGKVYYEQYF. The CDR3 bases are TGCGCCAGCAGCCCCGGACTAGCGGGGAAAGTCTACTACGAGCAGTACTTC. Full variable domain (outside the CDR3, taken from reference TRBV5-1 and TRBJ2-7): KAGVTQTPRYLIKTRGQQVTLSCSPISGHRSVSWYQQTPGQGLQFLFEYFSETQRNKGNFPGRFSGRQFSNSRSEMNVSTLELGDSALYLCASSPGLAGKVYYEQYFGPGTRLTVT.